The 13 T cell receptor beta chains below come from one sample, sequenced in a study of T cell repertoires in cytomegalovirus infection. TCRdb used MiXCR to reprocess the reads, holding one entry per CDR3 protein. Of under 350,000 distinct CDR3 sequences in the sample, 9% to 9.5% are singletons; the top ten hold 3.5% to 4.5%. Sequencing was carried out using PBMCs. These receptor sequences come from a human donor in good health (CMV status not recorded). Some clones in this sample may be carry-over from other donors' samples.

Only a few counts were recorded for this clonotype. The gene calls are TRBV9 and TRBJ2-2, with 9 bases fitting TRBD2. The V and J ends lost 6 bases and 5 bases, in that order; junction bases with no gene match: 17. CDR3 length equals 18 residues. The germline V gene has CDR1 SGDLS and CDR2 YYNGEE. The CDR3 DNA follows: TGTGCCAGCACCCTTCTAGCGGGGAGTTCATTAGATACCGGGGAGCTGTTTTTT. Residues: CASTLLAGSSLDTGELFF.

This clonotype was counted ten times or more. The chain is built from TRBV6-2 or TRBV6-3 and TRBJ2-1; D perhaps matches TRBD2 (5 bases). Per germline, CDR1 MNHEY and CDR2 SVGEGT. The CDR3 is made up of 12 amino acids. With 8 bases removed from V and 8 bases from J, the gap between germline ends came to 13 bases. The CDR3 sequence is CASSLVFDEQFF. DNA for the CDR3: TGTGCCAGCTCACTAGTATTCGATGAGCAGTTCTTC.

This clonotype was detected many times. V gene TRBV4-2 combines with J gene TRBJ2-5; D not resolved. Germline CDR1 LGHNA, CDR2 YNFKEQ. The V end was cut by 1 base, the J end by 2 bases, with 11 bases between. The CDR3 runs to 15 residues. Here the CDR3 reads CASSQVGQEQETQYF. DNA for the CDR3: TGTGCCAGCAGCCAAGTCGGTCAGGAACAAGAGACCCAGTACTTC.

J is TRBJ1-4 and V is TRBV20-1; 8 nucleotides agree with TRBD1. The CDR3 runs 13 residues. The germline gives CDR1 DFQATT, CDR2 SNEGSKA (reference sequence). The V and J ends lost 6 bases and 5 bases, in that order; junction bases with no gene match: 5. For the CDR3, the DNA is TGCAGTGCCGATAGGACAGGGAATGAAAAACTGTTTTTT. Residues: CSADRTGNEKLFF.

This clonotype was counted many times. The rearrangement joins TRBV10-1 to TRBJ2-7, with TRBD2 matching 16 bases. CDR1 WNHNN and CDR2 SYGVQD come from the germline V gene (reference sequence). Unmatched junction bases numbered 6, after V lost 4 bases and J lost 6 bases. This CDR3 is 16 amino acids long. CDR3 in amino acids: CASSAEGLAGGGEQYF. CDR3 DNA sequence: TGCGCCAGCAGTGCGGAGGGACTAGCGGGAGGGGGCGAGCAGTACTTC.

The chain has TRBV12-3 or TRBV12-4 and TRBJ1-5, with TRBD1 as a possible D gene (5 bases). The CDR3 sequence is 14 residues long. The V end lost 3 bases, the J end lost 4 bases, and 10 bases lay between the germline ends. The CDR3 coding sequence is TGTGCCAGCAGTTTTCGGACACGAAATCAGCCCCAGCATTTT. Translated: CASSFRTRNQPQHF.

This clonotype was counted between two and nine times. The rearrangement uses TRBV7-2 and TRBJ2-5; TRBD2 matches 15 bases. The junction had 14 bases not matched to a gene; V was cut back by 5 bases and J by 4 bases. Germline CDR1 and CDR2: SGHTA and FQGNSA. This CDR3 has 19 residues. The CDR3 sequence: CASSPTGLAGGNTRETQYF. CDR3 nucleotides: TGTGCCAGCAGCCCTACGGGACTAGCGGGAGGTAATACCAGAGAGACCCAGTACTTC.

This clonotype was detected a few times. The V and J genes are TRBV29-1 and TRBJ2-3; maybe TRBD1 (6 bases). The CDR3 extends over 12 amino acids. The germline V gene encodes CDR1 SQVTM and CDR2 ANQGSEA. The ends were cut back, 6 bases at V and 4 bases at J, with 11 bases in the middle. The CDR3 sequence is CSVARGSDTQYF. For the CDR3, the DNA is TGCAGCGTGGCCAGGGGTTCAGATACGCAGTATTTT.

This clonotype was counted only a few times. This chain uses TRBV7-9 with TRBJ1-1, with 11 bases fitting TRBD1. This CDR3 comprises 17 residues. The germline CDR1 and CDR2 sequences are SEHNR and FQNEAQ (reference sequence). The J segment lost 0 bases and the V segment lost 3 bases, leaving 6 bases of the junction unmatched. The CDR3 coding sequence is TGTGCCAGCAGCTTGGGACAGGGGGGAAGCATGAACACTGAAGCTTTCTTT. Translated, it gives CASSLGQGGSMNTEAFF.

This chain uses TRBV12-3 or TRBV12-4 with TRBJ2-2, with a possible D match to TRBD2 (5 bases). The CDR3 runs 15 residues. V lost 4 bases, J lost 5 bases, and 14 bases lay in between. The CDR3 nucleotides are TGTGCCAGCAGTTATAGATCCTCGGGGACCGGGGAGCTGTTTTTT. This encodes CASSYRSSGTGELFF.

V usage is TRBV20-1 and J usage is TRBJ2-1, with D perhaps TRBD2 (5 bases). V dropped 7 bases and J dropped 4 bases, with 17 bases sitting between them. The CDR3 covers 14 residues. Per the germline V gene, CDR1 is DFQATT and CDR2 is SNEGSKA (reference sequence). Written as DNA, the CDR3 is TGCAGTGTGGTTCTAGCTCTTAAGTACAATGAGCAGTTCTTC. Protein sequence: CSVVLALKYNEQFF.

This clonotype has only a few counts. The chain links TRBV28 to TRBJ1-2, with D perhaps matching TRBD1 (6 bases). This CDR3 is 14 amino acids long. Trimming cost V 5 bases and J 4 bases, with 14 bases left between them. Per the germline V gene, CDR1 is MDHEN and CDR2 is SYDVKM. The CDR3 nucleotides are TGTGCCAGCAGTCAAACGACAGGTGTCTATGGCTACACCTTC. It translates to CASSQTTGVYGYTF.

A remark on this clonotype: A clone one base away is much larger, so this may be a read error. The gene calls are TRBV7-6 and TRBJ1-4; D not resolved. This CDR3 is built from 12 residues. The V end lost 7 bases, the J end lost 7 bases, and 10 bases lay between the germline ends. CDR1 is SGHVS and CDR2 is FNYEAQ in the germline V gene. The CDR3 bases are TGTGCCAGCATGGGCGCACGTGAAAAACTGTTTTTT. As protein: CASMGAREKLFF.